The next 20 T cell receptor beta chains were all read from a single sample in a study of cytomegalovirus exposure and HLA in healthy donors. The PCR contained 60 Vbeta and 13 Jbeta primers. Here immunoSEQ multiplex PCR was the method, and the copy in TCRdb shows in-frame clones only, minus some. The data contain 70,000 to 95,000 clones, roughly 74% of them singletons. The specimen sequenced was PBMCs. Every receptor here comes from a man aged 40-55 years in good health and CMV-seronegative.

This chain connects TRBV28 to TRBJ1-2; 8 bases line up with TRBD1. Trimming cost V 5 bases and J 8 bases; bases outside gene matches: 13. In germline, CDR1 is MDHEN, CDR2 SYDVKM. The CDR3 has 15 residues. The CDR3: CASSRPDRVAGGYTF. CDR3 coding DNA: TGTGCCAGCAGTCGTCCGGACAGGGTAGCGGGCGGCTACACCTTC.

The chain couples TRBV14 to TRBJ2-1; weak D call: TRBD1 (6 bases). Trimming stripped 0 bases from V and 3 bases from J, with 18 bases between. Per the germline V gene, CDR1 is SGHDN and CDR2 is FVKESK. The CDR3 covers 18 residues. In DNA, the CDR3 is TGTGCCAGCAGCCAAGATCTGTTTTCGCAGGGGATCTACAATGAGCAGTTCTTC. The encoded protein is CASSQDLFSQGIYNEQFF.

This clone was detected only once. The chain has TRBV5-1 and TRBJ1-1; possible D gene TRBD1, 5 bases. In germline, CDR1 is SGHRS, CDR2 YFSETQ. The CDR3 runs to 13 residues. V was pared by 3 bases and J by 1 base, with 7 bases between. The CDR3 nucleotides are TGCGCCAGCAGCTCAGGACAGAACACTGAAGCTTTCTTT. It yields the protein CASSSGQNTEAFF.

This clone has just one count. The same CDR3 arises from other DNA sequences in this sample as well. V and J are TRBV18 and TRBJ1-1; D may be TRBD1 (6 bases). CDR1 and CDR2 from the germline V gene are KGHSH and LQKENI. This CDR3 has 14 amino acids. V was clipped by 3 bases and J by 0 bases, with 8 bases between them. The chain's CDR3 is CASSPGQMNTEAFF. The DNA of the CDR3 is TGTGCCAGCTCACCTGGACAGATGAACACTGAAGCTTTCTTT.

The chain carries TRBV29-1 and TRBJ2-2, with D tentatively TRBD2 (5 bases). CDR3 length: 15 residues. The germline V gene has CDR1 SQVTM and CDR2 ANQGSEA. V lost 7 bases and J lost 3, with 18 bases in between. CDR3 DNA: TGCAGCGCCCGGGGTAGGGCTTCGGACACCGGGGAGCTGTTTTTT. Its translation is CSARGRASDTGELFF.

The chain couples TRBV28 to TRBJ2-7; 11 bases align to TRBD1. The CDR3 totals 15 residues. Losses at the gene ends were 6 bases for V and 6 bases for J; bases not matched to a gene: 10. Germline values: CDR1 MDHEN, CDR2 SYDVKM. The CDR3, as DNA: TGTGCCAGCAGCCGAGCCGGGACAGGGGGTACCGAGCAGTACTTC. This sequence encodes CASSRAGTGGTEQYF. The whole variable domain, filled in from reference TRBV28 and TRBJ2-7, reads DVKVTQSSRYLVKRTGEKVFLECVQDMDHENMFWYRQDPGLGLRLIYFSYDVKMKEKGDIPEGYSVSREKKERFSLILESASTNQTSMYLCASSRAGTGGTEQYFGPGTRLTVT.

The chain uses TRBV7-2 and TRBJ1-1; the D gene is possibly TRBD1 (5 bases). Germline V gene lookup returns CDR1 SGHTA and CDR2 FQGNSA. Deletions cut 3 bases from V and 2 bases from J, with 13 bases between. The CDR3 loop spans 15 amino acids. CDR3 bases: TGTGCCAGCAGCTTCATCGACAGTAGAAACACTGAAGCTTTCTTT. Residues: CASSFIDSRNTEAFF.

This clone showed up just a few times. The CDR3 region is CASSGRDRETEAFF. The CDR3 DNA reads as TGTGCCAGCAGCGGCCGGGACAGAGAGACTGAAGCTTTCTTT. The gene calls are TRBV5-6 and TRBJ1-1; TRBD1 aligns across 7 bases. The CDR3 is made up of 14 amino acids. CDR1 and CDR2 from the germline V gene are SGHDT and YYEEEE. The ends lost 4 bases at V and 5 bases at J; junction bases unmatched: 8.

The V and J genes are TRBV11-3 and TRBJ2-2, with TRBD2 as a possible D gene (7 bases). This CDR3 is 14 amino acids long. Germline V gene lookup returns CDR1 SGHNT and CDR2 YENEEA. The V end lost 0 bases, the J end lost 11 bases, and 13 bases lay between the germline ends. This chain's CDR3 is CASSLEAGAGELFF. The CDR3 DNA reads TGTGCCAGCAGCTTAGAGGCGGGGGCTGGAGAGCTGTTTTTT.

The rearrangement joins TRBV29-1 to TRBJ2-4, with D maybe TRBD1 (6 bases). V was trimmed by 1 base and J by 4 bases, leaving 11 bases between them. This CDR3 has 14 residues. Germline assignment: CDR1 SQVTM and CDR2 ANQGSEA. CDR3 nucleotides: TGCAGCGTTGAAGTATTGGGGACAAAAAACATTCAGTACTTC. As protein: CSVEVLGTKNIQYF.

This clone was observed a handful of times. The rearrangement uses TRBV4-2 and TRBJ2-2; 9 bases align to TRBD2. Trimming removed 7 bases from V and 4 bases from J; junction bases left unmatched: 4. The CDR3 sequence is 14 residues long. The germline CDR1 and CDR2 sequences are LGHNA and YNFKEQ. As DNA, the CDR3 is TGTGCCAGCACGTTAGCGGGAGTCACCGGGGAGCTGTTTTTT. Protein sequence: CASTLAGVTGELFF.

A few counts support this clone. The rearrangement links TRBV18 to TRBJ1-5; D remains unclear. The CDR3 consists of 13 residues. Germline CDR1 KGHSH, CDR2 LQKENI. V was pared by 6 bases and J by 3 bases, with 9 bases between. CDR3 amino acids: CASSSGVNQPQHF. The CDR3 DNA reads as TGTGCCAGCTCTTCCGGGGTCAATCAGCCCCAGCATTTT. The whole variable domain, remainder taken from reference TRBV18 and TRBJ1-5, is NAGVMQNPRHLVRRRGQEARLRCSPMKGHSHVYWYRQLPEEGLKFMVYLQKENIIDESGMPKERFSAEFPKEGPSILRIQQVVRGDSAAYFCASSSGVNQPQHFGDGTRLSIL.

V and J are TRBV27 and TRBJ2-1, with 11 bases identical to TRBD1. The CDR3 sequence is 14 residues long. CDR1 is MNHEY and CDR2 is SMNVEV in the germline V gene (reference sequence). J lost 8 bases, V lost 5 bases, and 5 bases had no gene match. The CDR3 sequence: CASSRGQGADEQFF. In DNA form, the CDR3 reads TGTGCCAGCAGTCGTGGACAGGGGGCGGATGAGCAGTTCTTC.

This clone was detected once. The chain links TRBV7-9 to TRBJ1-2, with unresolved D. V dropped 5 bases and J dropped 7 bases, with 20 bases sitting between them. CDR3 length: 15 residues. Per germline, CDR1 SEHNR and CDR2 FQNEAQ (reference sequence). DNA for the CDR3: TGTGCCAGCAGCCACTCCGATCCGGGGATGGCTGGCTACACCTTC. Protein sequence: CASSHSDPGMAGYTF.

The chain carries TRBV5-1 and TRBJ1-4; 7 bases agree with TRBD1. The CDR3 has 15 amino acids. Germline CDR1 SGHRS, CDR2 YFSETQ. Trimming removed 5 bases from V and 8 bases from J; junction bases left unmatched: 12. In DNA form, the CDR3 reads TGCGCCAGCAGTAGAAACAGGGGTGGGGGAGAAAAACTGTTTTTT. Protein sequence: CASSRNRGGGEKLFF.

V gene TRBV6-5 combines with J gene TRBJ2-2; D not certain. Germline assignment: CDR1 MNHEY and CDR2 SVGAGI. The V end was cut by 5 bases, the J end by 1 base, with 5 bases between. The CDR3 totals 13 residues. The CDR3 region has the DNA TGTGCCAGCAGTAACAGGAACACCGGGGAGCTGTTTTTT. Protein product: CASSNRNTGELFF.

V usage is TRBV19 and J usage is TRBJ2-3; 10 positions agree with TRBD2. J gave up 4 bases and V 5 bases, and 9 bases lay outside the gene matches. Germline CDR1 LNHDA, CDR2 SQIVND (reference sequence). The CDR3 consists of 16 residues. The CDR3 DNA follows: TGTGCCAGTAGTCGAAGTAGCGGGAGGTCGGCAGATACGCAGTATTTT. Protein: CASSRSSGRSADTQYF.

This chain connects TRBV4-1 to TRBJ1-2; 12 bases match TRBD1. The length of the CDR3 is 15 residues. The germline V gene encodes CDR1 MGHRA and CDR2 YSYEKL. Unmatched junction bases numbered 8, after V lost 5 bases and J lost 7 bases. The CDR3 here is CASSSRDRGRVGYTF. As DNA, the CDR3 is TGCGCCAGCAGCAGTCGGGACAGGGGGCGGGTTGGCTACACCTTC.

This clone was observed a handful of times. The CDR3 sequence is CASSLGDTLPSYTF. The DNA for the CDR3 is TGCGCCAGCAGCTTGGGGGACACCCTTCCCAGCTACACCTTC. The chain employs TRBV5-1 and TRBJ1-2; maybe TRBD1 (6 bases). V was shortened by 0 bases and J by 9 bases, with 15 bases between the two germline ends. The CDR3 runs to 14 residues. Looked up from germline, CDR1 is SGHRS and CDR2 is YFSETQ.

This clone turned up a few times. The rearrangement links TRBV5-4 to TRBJ1-6; D perhaps matches TRBD1 (6 bases). V was cut by 2 bases and J by 8 bases, with 17 bases left in between. The germline V gene has CDR1 SGHNT and CDR2 YYREEE (reference sequence). There are 16 residues in the CDR3. This chain's CDR3 is CASSFPQGRTDSPLHF. DNA of the CDR3: TGTGCCAGCAGCTTCCCTCAGGGGAGAACGGATTCACCCCTCCACTTT.